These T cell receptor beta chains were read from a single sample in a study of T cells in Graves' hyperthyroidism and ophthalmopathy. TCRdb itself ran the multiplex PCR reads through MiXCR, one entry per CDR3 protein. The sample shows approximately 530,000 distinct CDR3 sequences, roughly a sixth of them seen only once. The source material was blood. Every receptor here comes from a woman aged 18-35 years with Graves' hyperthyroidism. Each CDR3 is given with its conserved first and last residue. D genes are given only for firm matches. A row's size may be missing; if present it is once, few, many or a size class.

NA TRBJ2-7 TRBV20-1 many TGCAGTGCTAGAGATGTCGGGAGACCCCTGGGAGAGCAGTACTTC CSARDVGRPLGEQYF
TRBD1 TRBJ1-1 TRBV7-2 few TGTGCCAGCAGCCCCAACAGGGGGCTGGACACTGAAGCTTTCTTT CASSPNRGLDTEAFF
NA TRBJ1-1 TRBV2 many TGTGCCAGCAGTGAAGGCTGGCGGGCTGAAGCTTTCTTT CASSEGWRAEAFF
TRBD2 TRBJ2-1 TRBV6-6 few TGTGCCAGCAGTTACTGGCGGACTAGCAATGAGCAGTTCTTC CASSYWRTSNEQFF
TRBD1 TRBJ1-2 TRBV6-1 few TGTGCCAGCAGTAACCGGGACAGGGGCGTCTATGGCTACACCTTC CASSNRDRGVYGYTF
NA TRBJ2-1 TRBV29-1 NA TGCAGCGTCCCCCCAGGGATCGTAAACAATGAGCAGTTCTTC CSVPPGIVNNEQFF
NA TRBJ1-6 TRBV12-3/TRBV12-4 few TGTGCCAGCAGAGACAGGTTCTATAATTCACCCCTCCACTTT CASRDRFYNSPLHF
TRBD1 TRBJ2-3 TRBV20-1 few TGCAGTGCTAGAGCCCCGGGACAGGGCCTAGATACGCAGTATTTT CSARAPGQGLDTQYF
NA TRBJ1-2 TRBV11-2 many TGTGCCAGCAGCCGGCGGGCAGGGGCCAACTATGGCTACACCTTC CASSRRAGANYGYTF
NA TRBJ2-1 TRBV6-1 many TGTGCCAGCAGAAGGGACCAGTACAATGAGCAGTTCTTC CASRRDQYNEQFF
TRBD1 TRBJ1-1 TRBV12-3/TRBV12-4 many TGTGCCAGCAGTCTACAGGGGGCTCGAAACACTGAAGCTTTCTTT CASSLQGARNTEAFF
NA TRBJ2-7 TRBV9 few TGTGCCAGCAGCGTAGGCATGGGAGGCTACGAGCAGTACTTC CASSVGMGGYEQYF
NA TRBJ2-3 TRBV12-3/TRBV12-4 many TGTGCCAGCAGTTTACTCGTGGGGGGCACAGATACGCAGTATTTT CASSLLVGGTDTQYF
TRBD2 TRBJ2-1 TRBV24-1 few TGTGCCACCAGAAAAAGCGGGAGCTCCTACAATGAGCAGTTCTTC CATRKSGSSYNEQFF
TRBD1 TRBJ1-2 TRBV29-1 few TGCAGCGTCGCGGAAGGACAGGGGGCCTATGGCTACACCTTC CSVAEGQGAYGYTF
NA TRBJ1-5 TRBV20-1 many TGCAGTGCTAGAGAAAACAGAGGAGGGCGGATCAATCAGCCCCAGCATTTT CSARENRGGRINQPQHF
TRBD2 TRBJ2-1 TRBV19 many TGTGCCAGTAGAAGGACTAGTACTTACAATGAGCAGTTCTTC CASRRTSTYNEQFF
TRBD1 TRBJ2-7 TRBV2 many TGTGCCGGCGCCAGGGGGCCCTACGAGCAGTACTTC CAGARGPYEQYF
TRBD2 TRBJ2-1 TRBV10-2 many TGCGCCAGCAACACGGGACTAGGGGTCAGAGCTGAGCAGTTCTTC CASNTGLGVRAEQFF
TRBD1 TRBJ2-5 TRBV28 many TGTGCCAGCAGTCCCGACAGGGATCAAGAGACCCAGTACTTC CASSPDRDQETQYF
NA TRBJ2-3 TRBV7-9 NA TGTGCCAGCAGCTCTTGGGAAATGGTGGGCACAGATACGCAGTATTTT CASSSWEMVGTDTQYF
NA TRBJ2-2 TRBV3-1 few TGTGCCAGCAGCCAAGAATTCGGCCTGAACACCGGGGAGCTGTTTTTT CASSQEFGLNTGELFF
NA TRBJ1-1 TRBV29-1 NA TGCAGCGTTTTGGGGGGCTGGGACACTGAAGCTTTCTTT CSVLGGWDTEAFF
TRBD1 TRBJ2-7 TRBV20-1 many TGCAGTGCAACGCCGGGACAGGGGGCTTCAGAGCAGTACTTC CSATPGQGASEQYF
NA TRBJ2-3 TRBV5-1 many TGCGCCAGCAGCGGGGTTTCTACGCAGTATTTT CASSGVSTQYF
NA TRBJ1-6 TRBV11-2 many TGTGCCAGCAGCTTGGGGGGATCGGGAATGGGTTCACCCCTCCACTTT CASSLGGSGMGSPLHF
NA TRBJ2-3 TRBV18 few TGTGCCAGCTCACCACCAGGGATCTCAGATACGCAGTATTTT CASSPPGISDTQYF
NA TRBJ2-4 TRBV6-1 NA TGTGCCAGCAGTTTACGGGTCCGGCGGGCCAAAAACATTCAGTACTTC CASSLRVRRAKNIQYF
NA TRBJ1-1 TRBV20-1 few TGCAGTGCTAGAGAACCTGAAGCTTTCTTT CSAREPEAFF
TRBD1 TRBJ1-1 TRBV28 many TGTGCCAGCAGTCCCGGAGGTATTGGACGGGTGTTGAGACAGGGGGTTTCTGAAGCTTTCTTT CASSPGGIGRVLRQGVSEAFF
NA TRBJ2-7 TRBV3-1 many TGTGCCAGCAGCCAGGGATGGGACAAGCAGTACTTC CASSQGWDKQYF
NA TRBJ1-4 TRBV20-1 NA TGCAGTGCTAGAGACACCTCGCAGGGCAATGAAAAACTGTTTTTT CSARDTSQGNEKLFF
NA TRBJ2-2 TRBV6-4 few TGTGCCAGCAGCGCTACAGGGACCACCGGGGAGCTGTTTTTT CASSATGTTGELFF
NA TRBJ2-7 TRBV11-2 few TGTGCCAGCAGCTTTAAGGGGAAAACCTACGAGCAGTACTTC CASSFKGKTYEQYF
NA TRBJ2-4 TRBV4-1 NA TGCGCCAGCAGCCGGGAAGGTGCGGGACAGTACCAAAACATTCAGTACTTC CASSREGAGQYQNIQYF
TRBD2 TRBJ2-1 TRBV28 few TGTGCCAGCGGACTAGGTAGCGATGAGCAGTTCTTC CASGLGSDEQFF
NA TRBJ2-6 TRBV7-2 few TGTGCCAGCAGCTTAGGAGGAGGCTCTGGGGCCGACGTCCTGACTTTC CASSLGGGSGADVLTF
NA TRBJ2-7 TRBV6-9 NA TGTGCCAGCAGTTATTCTACGGGACACAGCCAGCAGTACTTC CASSYSTGHSQQYF
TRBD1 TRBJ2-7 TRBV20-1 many TGCAGTGCTAGAGGTTCGCAGGGGGCCTCCTACGAGCAGTACTTC CSARGSQGASYEQYF
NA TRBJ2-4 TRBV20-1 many TGCAGTGGGTACACCCGAGCCAAAAACATTCAGTACTTC CSGYTRAKNIQYF
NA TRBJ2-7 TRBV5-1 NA TGCGCCAGCAGCTTGGCCTACAGGGACTCCTACGAGCAGTACTTC CASSLAYRDSYEQYF
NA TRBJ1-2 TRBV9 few TGTGCCAGCAGCGTAAGCAGGCTCAATGGCTACACCTTC CASSVSRLNGYTF
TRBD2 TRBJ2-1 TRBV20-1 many TGCAGTGCCAGAGCGGGAGTGCGCTACAATGAGCAGTTCTTC CSARAGVRYNEQFF
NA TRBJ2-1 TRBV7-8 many TGTGCCAGCAGCAATGAAGCAGTTCTAGAGTACAATGAGCAGTTCTTC CASSNEAVLEYNEQFF
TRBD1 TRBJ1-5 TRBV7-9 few TGTGCCAGCAGCACGGGGACAGGGGCTAATATCGGCAATCAGCCCCAGCATTTT CASSTGTGANIGNQPQHF
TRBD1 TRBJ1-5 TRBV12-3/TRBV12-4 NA TGTGCCAGCAGCCACCTCCCACTGGGAACAGGGGGCCGCAATCAGCCCCAGCATTTT CASSHLPLGTGGRNQPQHF
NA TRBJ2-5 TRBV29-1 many TGCAGCGTCCTCTGTAGGGACCAAGAGACCCAGTACTTC CSVLCRDQETQYF
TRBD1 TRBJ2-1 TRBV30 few TGTGCCTGGAGTTTGGCCGGGACAGGGCCATATGAGCAGTTCTTC CAWSLAGTGPYEQFF